Following are 27 T cell receptor beta chains from one sample sequenced in a study of blood T cell repertoires in COVID-19. Repertoires were generated with immunoSEQ multiplex PCR, while TCRdb's copy carries only in-frame clones and drops some. The profile shows approximately 170,000 clones, 70% to 90% of them singletons. The sequencing sample was made of peripheral blood. These receptors all stem from a man aged 30 to 45 with acute or convalescent COVID-19.

The chain has TRBV29-1 and TRBJ1-6, with TRBD1 identical over 10 bases. The V and J ends lost 7 bases and 7 bases, in that order; junction bases with no gene match: 4. Germline-derived CDR1 and CDR2 are SQVTM and ANQGSEA. The CDR3 has 13 residues. CDR3 region: CSAQTGGNSPLHF. CDR3 DNA: TGCAGCGCCCAGACAGGGGGCAATTCACCCCTCCACTTT.

V and J are TRBV28 and TRBJ2-7, with TRBD1 matching 7 bases. The junction had 11 bases not matched to a gene; V was cut back by 5 bases and J by 1 base. The CDR3 covers 16 residues. Germline assignment: CDR1 MDHEN and CDR2 SYDVKM. CDR3 region: CASSPIRDSSSYEQYF. The CDR3 nucleotides read TGTGCCAGCAGTCCGATCCGGGACAGTTCTTCCTACGAGCAGTACTTC.

This clone was observed a few times. This sequence joins TRBV6-5 and TRBJ1-6; D is possibly TRBD1 (6 bases). The length of the CDR3 is 15 residues. Germline V lookup: CDR1 MNHEY, CDR2 SVGAGI. The V gene lost 6 bases and the J gene lost 1 base, with 10 bases spanning the gap. The CDR3 sequence is CASSPRGSYNSPLHF. The DNA for the CDR3 is TGTGCCAGCAGCCCGAGGGGGTCCTATAATTCACCCCTCCACTTT.

Comment on this clone: Other DNA variants within this sample encode the same CDR3. The gene calls are TRBV3-1 (or the pseudogene TRBV3-2) and TRBJ1-2, with a tentative D call TRBD1 (6 bases). In germline, CDR1 is LGHDT, CDR2 YNNKEL (reference sequence). The germline V and J ends were trimmed by 2 bases and 4 bases, with 17 bases remaining between them. The CDR3 spans 16 residues. The CDR3 DNA sequence: TGTGCCAGCAGCCAACCTCTTACTGGCAGGGGCTATGGCTACACCTTC. It yields the protein CASSQPLTGRGYGYTF.

CDR3 sequence (DNA): TGCGCCAGCAGTGAGGGGAGAAGGACTGAAGCTTTCTTT. Residues: CASSEGRRTEAFF. The rearrangement links TRBV10-1 to TRBJ1-1; D call uncertain. The V end was cut by 2 bases, the J end by 5 bases, with 9 bases between. CDR1 is WNHNN and CDR2 is SYGVQD in the germline V gene (reference sequence). This CDR3 comprises 13 residues.

The genes are TRBV14 and TRBJ2-3; the match to TRBD1 covers 8 bases. Germline CDR1 and CDR2: SGHDN and FVKESK. With 5 bases clipped from V and 1 base from J, the junction kept 8 bases outside the gene matches. The CDR3 consists of 16 residues. CDR3 sequence: CASSKGTGIGTDTQYF. In DNA form, the CDR3 reads TGTGCCAGCAGCAAAGGGACAGGAATCGGCACAGATACGCAGTATTTT.

The genes are TRBV30 and TRBJ1-5, with 9 bases that match TRBD1. With V trimmed by 2 bases and J by 6 bases, 5 bases remained unmatched. This CDR3 is built from 14 residues. Per the germline V gene, CDR1 is GTSNPN and CDR2 is SVGIG (reference sequence). CDR3 protein: CAWSQQGAGQPQHF. CDR3 nucleotide sequence: TGTGCCTGGAGTCAACAGGGGGCCGGTCAGCCCCAGCATTTT.

V usage is TRBV19 and J usage is TRBJ2-7, with TRBD1 matching 10 bases. V lost 6 bases and J lost 5; bases outside the gene matches: 10. The CDR3 contains 15 residues. Germline V gene sequence: CDR1 LNHDA, CDR2 SQIVND (reference sequence). This CDR3 reads CASSMTGGRSHEQYF. The CDR3 DNA reads as TGTGCCAGTAGCATGACAGGGGGCCGTTCCCACGAGCAGTACTTC.

This chain joins TRBV7-9 and TRBJ1-4; a possible D gene is TRBD1 (6 bases). Germline V gene data show CDR1 as SEHNR and CDR2 as FQNEAQ (reference sequence). The CDR3 runs 15 residues. V was clipped by 0 bases and J by 4 bases, with 9 bases between them. In nucleotides, the CDR3 is TGTGCCAGCAGCTTAGCGGGGGCTCATAATGAAAAACTGTTTTTT. Residues: CASSLAGAHNEKLFF.

The V and J genes are TRBV6-1 and TRBJ2-3; tentatively, D is TRBD1 (6 bases). The CDR3 runs 13 residues. V lost 3 bases and J 3 bases, leaving 7 bases between the germline ends. Germline CDR1 and CDR2: MNHNS and SASEGT. In DNA, the CDR3 is TGTGCCAGCAGTGACAGGGGAACAGATACGCAGTATTTT. Its protein product is CASSDRGTDTQYF.

The CDR3 spells CASSAVAGVHTDTQYF. The DNA of the CDR3 is TGCGCCAGCAGTGCGGTAGCGGGAGTACACACAGATACGCAGTATTTT. The V and J genes are TRBV10-1 and TRBJ2-3; 9 nucleotides agree with TRBD2. The CDR3 is 16 residues long. From germline, CDR1 is WNHNN and CDR2 SYGVQD (reference sequence). With 4 bases clipped from V and 2 bases from J, the junction kept 7 bases outside the gene matches.

The chain has TRBV5-1 and TRBJ2-5; 9 nucleotides match TRBD1. Germline lookup yields CDR1 SGHRS and CDR2 YFSETQ. V shed 3 bases, J shed 5 bases, and the junction held 5 bases outside the gene matches. The CDR3 spans 14 residues. Here the CDR3 DNA reads TGCGCCAGCAGCTCCACGACAGGGGGGGAGACCCAGTACTTC. This encodes CASSSTTGGETQYF.

The rearrangement joins TRBV2 to TRBJ2-7, with D maybe TRBD2 (5 bases). Germline lookup yields CDR1 SNHLY and CDR2 FYNNEI. The V end lost 7 bases, the J end lost 1 base, and 14 bases lay between the germline ends. The CDR3 length is 14 residues. CDR3 protein: CASTSSPGSYEQYF. CDR3 nucleotides: TGTGCCAGCACTTCTAGTCCGGGATCCTACGAGCAGTACTTC.

The chain carries TRBV7-9 and TRBJ2-7; 7 bases fit TRBD2. Germline V gene lookup returns CDR1 SEHNR and CDR2 FQNEAQ (reference sequence). Germline trimming cut 3 bases from V and 2 bases from J; bases unmatched to any gene: 13. The length of the CDR3 is 17 residues. The CDR3 DNA follows: TGTGCCAGCAGCTTTGGTTTAAGCGGGACCGTCCCCTACGAGCAGTACTTC. Its protein is CASSFGLSGTVPYEQYF.

The rearrangement joins TRBV9 to TRBJ2-2; D is perhaps TRBD2 (6 bases). CDR1 is SGDLS, CDR2 YYNGEE, per germline. Trimming left V 4 bases short and J 5 bases short, with 12 bases between. CDR3 length: 14 residues. The CDR3 loop is CASSTHAGTGELFF. CDR3 bases: TGTGCCAGCAGCACCCACGCGGGGACCGGGGAGCTGTTTTTT.

V gene TRBV19 combines with J gene TRBJ1-2, with unresolved D. The CDR3 is 12 residues long. V lost 7 bases, J lost 4 bases, and 10 bases lay in between. CDR1 is LNHDA, CDR2 SQIVND, per germline (reference sequence). The CDR3 here is CASTDRSYGYTF. DNA of the CDR3: TGTGCCAGTACCGACCGGAGCTATGGCTACACCTTC.

The V call is TRBV29-1, the J call TRBJ1-2; a weak D match, TRBD1 (5 bases). Per germline, CDR1 SQVTM and CDR2 ANQGSEA. The CDR3 has 16 amino acids. Trimming pared 1 base from V and 2 bases from J, leaving 17 bases between. CDR3 amino acids: CSVEGRGETVNYGYTF. CDR3 nucleotide sequence: TGCAGCGTTGAAGGCCGGGGGGAAACAGTGAACTATGGCTACACCTTC.

This clone was observed once. This chain links TRBV28 with TRBJ2-1, with D perhaps matching TRBD1 (5 bases). The V gene lost 1 base and the J gene lost 1 base, with 14 bases spanning the gap. CDR1 is MDHEN and CDR2 is SYDVKM in the germline V gene. The CDR3 spans 17 residues. CDR3 sequence: CASSLSWGTGSYNEQFF. As DNA, the CDR3 is TGTGCCAGCAGTTTATCCTGGGGCACGGGTTCCTACAATGAGCAGTTCTTC.

This chain uses TRBV5-1 with TRBJ2-7; no definite D call. There are 16 residues in the CDR3. CDR1 is SGHRS, CDR2 YFSETQ, per germline. V was cut by 0 bases and J by 0 bases, with 13 bases left in between. CDR3 coding DNA: TGCGCCAGCAGCTTGGCTCCGGGTACCGTCTCCTACGAGCAGTACTTC. Its translation: CASSLAPGTVSYEQYF.

The chain couples TRBV19 to TRBJ1-1; possible D gene TRBD1, 5 bases. This CDR3 spans 13 amino acids. Germline V gives CDR1 LNHDA, CDR2 SQIVND (reference sequence). Trimming stripped 7 bases from V and 4 bases from J, with 13 bases between. This chain's CDR3 is CASTLGRGTEAFF. The CDR3, as DNA: TGTGCCAGTACCCTAGGGAGGGGCACTGAAGCTTTCTTT. The whole variable domain, filled in from reference TRBV19 and TRBJ1-1, reads DGGITQSPKYLFRKEGQNVTLSCEQNLNHDAMYWYRQDPGQGLRLIYYSQIVNDFQKGDIAEGYSVSREKKESFPLTVTSAQKNPTAFYLCASTLGRGTEAFFGQGTRLTVV.

V and J are TRBV27 and TRBJ1-1; 9 bases fit TRBD1. V gave up 5 bases and J gave up 6 bases; unmatched junction bases: 10. The CDR3 contains 15 residues. CDR1 MNHEY and CDR2 SMNVEV come from the germline V gene (reference sequence). CDR3 sequence reads: CASSARTGALAEAFF. In DNA, the CDR3 is TGTGCCAGCAGTGCCAGGACAGGGGCGCTTGCTGAAGCTTTCTTT.

The CDR3 here is CASSLVRTNEKLFF. Here the CDR3 DNA reads TGTGCCAGCAGCTTGGTGAGGACTAATGAAAAACTGTTTTTT. The gene calls are TRBV5-6 and TRBJ1-4; D gene unclear. From germline, CDR1 is SGHDT and CDR2 YYEEEE. The CDR3 totals 14 residues. The V gene lost 0 bases and the J gene lost 2 bases, with 5 bases spanning the gap.

The V call is TRBV28, the J call TRBJ1-1, with D possibly being TRBD1 (5 bases). This CDR3 has 16 residues. V dropped 8 bases and J dropped 8 bases, with 27 bases sitting between them. Germline CDR1 MDHEN, CDR2 SYDVKM. The CDR3 DNA follows: TGTGCCAGCTTATGGGAGCTCGGGGGAACGACGGCAGAAGCTTTCTTT. Its protein product is CASLWELGGTTAEAFF.

The V gene is TRBV2, the J gene TRBJ1-1; D remains ambiguous. The germline V gene has CDR1 SNHLY and CDR2 FYNNEI. This CDR3 contains 13 residues. Trimming cost V 8 bases and J 0 bases, with 10 bases left between them. DNA for the CDR3: TGTGCCAGCCAGAGGCAGATGAACACTGAAGCTTTCTTT. Protein sequence: CASQRQMNTEAFF.

This clone was recorded once. The rearrangement links TRBV28 to TRBJ1-4; D is possibly TRBD1 (6 bases). Germline V gene lookup returns CDR1 MDHEN and CDR2 SYDVKM. The germline V and J ends were trimmed by 5 bases and 3 bases, with 13 bases remaining between them. The CDR3 contains 15 residues. The CDR3 nucleotides are TGTGCCAGCAGTCCCCAGGGGCTGTCTAATGAAAAACTGTTTTTT. Residues: CASSPQGLSNEKLFF. Supplemented by reference TRBV28 and TRBJ1-4, the full variable domain reads DVKVTQSSRYLVKRTGEKVFLECVQDMDHENMFWYRQDPGLGLRLIYFSYDVKMKEKGDIPEGYSVSREKKERFSLILESASTNQTSMYLCASSPQGLSNEKLFFGSGTQLSVL.

The gene calls are TRBV24-1 and TRBJ2-5; 8 bases map to TRBD1. V was clipped by 2 bases and J by 4 bases; unmatched bases: 2. Per germline, CDR1 KGHDR and CDR2 SFDVKD. The CDR3 length is 14 residues. CDR3: CATSDWTGIETQYF. As DNA, the CDR3 is TGTGCCACCAGTGATTGGACAGGGATAGAGACCCAGTACTTC.

The gene calls are TRBV5-4 and TRBJ2-2; TRBD2 agrees at 9 bases. The CDR3 has 17 amino acids. Per germline, CDR1 SGHNT and CDR2 YYREEE (reference sequence). J was trimmed by 4 bases and V by 3 bases; bases with no gene match: 10. The chain's CDR3 is CASSSRGRGIFTGELFF. Written as DNA, the CDR3 is TGTGCCAGCAGCTCCCGCGGGAGGGGGATCTTCACCGGGGAGCTGTTTTTT.